This T cell receptor beta chain is from a study of patients and donors after allogeneic stem cell transplantation. Germline V CDR1 and CDR2: DFQATT, SNEGSKA (reference sequence). V was clipped by 2 bases and J by 0 bases, with 23 bases between them. The CDR3 extends over 19 amino acids. TCRdb recomputed calls from the RT-PCR reads with MiXCR, one row per CDR3 protein. The data show tens of thousands of distinct CDR3 sequences, with under 7.5% seen just once and roughly 34% held by the top ten. The rearrangement links TRBV20-1 to TRBJ2-1; D is tentatively TRBD1 or TRBD2 (6 bases each). The sequence was collected from a human donor who was either an allogeneic HSCT recipient or a stem cell or donor lymphocyte infusion donor (not recorded which). It is not recorded whose cells these are; they may come from a transplant donor. What was sequenced was blood, either unsorted or a sorted T cell fraction (not recorded which). CDR3 in DNA: TGCAGTGCTAGACACTGGTCAGGGGAGGAGCGGGCCTCCTACAATGAGCAGTTCTTC. Its translation: CSARHWSGEERASYNEQFF.